This T cell receptor (beta chain) stems from a study of T-cell memory formation after mild COVID-19. The overall study: In these data, TCR clusters were largely donor specific.

Regarding the study as a whole: Later expanders leaned CD4+, whereas day 15 to 85 contracting clones were balanced CD4/CD8. A subset of responding clones appeared in pre-infection memory, suggesting cross-reactive memory joined.

TCRdb re-analysed the 5' RACE reads in MiXCR, keeping a single row per CDR3 protein. The profile covers about 340,000 distinct CDR3 sequences, with approximately 13% appearing a single time and 20% to 25% taken by the ten largest. V shed 2 bases and J shed 4 bases, with 18 bases lying between them. The CDR3 is 17 residues long. Germline V lookup: CDR1 SGHAT, CDR2 FQDESV (reference sequence). This clonotype was seen repeatedly, ten times or more. Antigen specificity is unknown. What was sequenced was PBMCs or a T cell subset sorted from them (not recorded which). The chain uses TRBV11-1 and TRBJ2-1; D gene unclear. The receptor was derived from a man in his late teens or twenties who had mild COVID-19 (a few samples of this study predate the infection). Cell type and time point are not known. The CDR3 sequence is CASSLSPSAALYNEQFF. In DNA form, the CDR3 reads TGTGCCAGCAGCTTATCACCATCCGCGGCTTTATACAATGAGCAGTTCTTC.